This T cell receptor (beta chain) originates from a study of neurological immune-mediated disorders. With 10-nucleotide random UMIs included, cDNA was synthesized by 5'RACE. One entry per CDR3 protein, called by TCRdb with MiXCR from the 5' RACE reads. The table includes 85,000 to 110,000 distinct CDR3 sequences, 10% to 13% detected once. Time point reported: longitudinal time-point 3. This clonotype was counted ten times or more. The CDR3 totals 16 residues. With V trimmed by 5 bases and J by 0 bases, 7 bases remained unmatched. V is TRBV12-3 or TRBV12-4 and J is TRBJ2-1; 7 bases are shared with TRBD2. Sequencing was done on a sample of PBMCs. This receptor was identified in a female donor with HTLV-1-associated myelopathy (HAM/TSP). CDR3 region: CASSPTSLFSYNEQFF. As DNA, the CDR3 is TGTGCCAGCAGTCCGACTAGCTTGTTCTCCTACAATGAGCAGTTCTTC.